One sample yielded the 17 T cell receptor beta chains listed below, sequenced in a study of response to subunit inactivated influenza vaccine (dated 2018 in TCRdb). The protocol used for the library was RT-PCR. The sequencer was an Illumina HiSeq 2500. Clones were called with MiXCR by TCRdb after fastp trimmed the public reads at Q25, and only in-frame beta chains were retained. Rows with a matching CDR3 protein are joined into one entry that keeps the most common DNA and genes. In all, the sample holds approximately 730,000 distinct CDR3 sequences, and around 14% of those were seen once. The ten most abundant clones make up 6% to 8% of the sample. Specimen: PBMCs from blood, collected approximately 15 days before vaccination. The receptors stem from a man in his forties or fifties who received an inactivated influenza vaccine. Donor details come from another sample of the same person, matched by shared clones.

This clonotype was found a few times. V usage is TRBV5-5 and J usage is TRBJ2-2; tentatively, D is TRBD1 (5 bases). Germline V gene sequence: CDR1 SGHKS, CDR2 YYEKEE (reference sequence). V was pared by 0 bases and J by 7 bases, with 10 bases between. The CDR3 consists of 14 residues. This CDR3 is CASSLARVGGELFF. CDR3 sequence (DNA): TGTGCCAGCAGCTTGGCCAGGGTTGGCGGGGAGCTGTTTTTT.

This clonotype was observed at least ten times. CDR3 amino acids: CASSQEGDFTDTQYF. The DNA for the CDR3 is TGTGCCAGCAGCCAAGAGGGAGACTTCACAGATACGCAGTATTTT. This chain uses TRBV4-2 with TRBJ2-3; a possible D gene is TRBD2 (5 bases). The germline CDR1 and CDR2 sequences are LGHNA and YNFKEQ. The V gene lost 0 bases and the J gene lost 2 bases, with 9 bases spanning the gap. This CDR3 has 15 residues.

This clonotype was seen more than once but under ten times. The V gene is TRBV11-1, the J gene TRBJ2-1; TRBD1 might be the D (6 bases). The CDR3 is 14 residues long. CDR1 is SGHAT, CDR2 FQDESV, per germline (reference sequence). Trimming shortened V by 5 bases and J by 6 bases, and 14 bases separated the two germline ends. The CDR3, as DNA: TGTGCCAGCAGCCTGGGACAAACCTTCAATGAGCAGTTCTTC. It encodes CASSLGQTFNEQFF.

This clonotype was seen only a few times. The chain's CDR3 is CSATEAGRTGELFF. CDR3 nucleotide sequence: TGCAGTGCTACGGAAGCGGGGAGGACGGGGGAGCTGTTTTTT. The genes are TRBV20-1 and TRBJ2-2, with 7 bases aligning to TRBD2. V shed 4 bases and J 8 bases; nucleotides not matched to a gene: 10. CDR1 is DFQATT, CDR2 SNEGSKA, per germline (reference sequence). This CDR3 is 14 amino acids long.

In its sample, this clonotype was seen a few times. The chain has TRBV5-4 and TRBJ2-1; 10 bases agree with TRBD2. The CDR3 spans 16 residues. The germline V gene encodes CDR1 SGHNT and CDR2 YYREEE (reference sequence). V trimming: 4 bases; J trimming: 3 bases; junction bases outside the gene matches: 7. CDR3 DNA sequence: TGTGCCAGCAGCGAAGGACTAGCGGCGATCTACAATGAGCAGTTCTTC. Its protein product is CASSEGLAAIYNEQFF.

This clonotype showed up just a few times. The chain has TRBV6-2 or TRBV6-3 and TRBJ2-1; possibly TRBD1 for D (6 bases). Germline assignment: CDR1 MNHEY and CDR2 SVGEGT. The CDR3 runs to 16 residues. V was trimmed by 0 bases and J by 5 bases, leaving 14 bases between them. In DNA, the CDR3 is TGTGCCAGCAGTTACTCGATTGGGACACCGAACAATGAGCAGTTCTTC. It specifies CASSYSIGTPNNEQFF.

In this sample, this clonotype turned up many times. The chain carries TRBV3-1 and TRBJ2-3, with 9 bases identical to TRBD2. V shed 4 bases and J 2 bases; nucleotides not matched to a gene: 4. Looked up from germline, CDR1 is LGHDT and CDR2 is YNNKEL (reference sequence). CDR3 length equals 15 residues. CDR3 in amino acids: CASSPTSGNTDTQYF. CDR3 in DNA: TGTGCCAGCAGCCCGACTAGCGGAAACACAGATACGCAGTATTTT.

The chain combines TRBV20-1 with TRBJ2-1; 8 bases align to TRBD2. V shed 1 base and J 7 bases; nucleotides not matched to a gene: 6. The germline V gene has CDR1 DFQATT and CDR2 SNEGSKA (reference sequence). There are 14 residues in the CDR3. CDR3 DNA sequence: TGCAGTGCTAGAGCGGGGGGGGGAAGGAATGAGCAGTTCTTC. It codes for CSARAGGGRNEQFF.

This clonotype was counted between two and nine times. V is TRBV20-1 and J is TRBJ2-1; TRBD2 matches at 11 bases. This CDR3 has 17 residues. Germline loops: CDR1 DFQATT, CDR2 SNEGSKA (reference sequence). V dropped 1 base and J dropped 0; count of bases not matched to a gene: 5. The CDR3 sequence: CSARGLAGLSSYNEQFF. The CDR3 DNA reads as TGCAGTGCTAGAGGACTAGCGGGATTGAGCTCCTACAATGAGCAGTTCTTC.

This clonotype was observed a handful of times. The genes are TRBV5-1 and TRBJ2-7; D is undetermined. The germline V gene has CDR1 SGHRS and CDR2 YFSETQ. The CDR3 is made up of 13 amino acids. Between the trimmed V and J ends, which lost 1 base and 4 bases, there was a span of 9 bases. The CDR3, as DNA: TGCGCCAGCAGCTTGCCGCAAAATTACGAGCAGTACTTC. It yields the protein CASSLPQNYEQYF.

The table lists this clonotype with a few counts. V usage is TRBV3-1 and J usage is TRBJ1-1; D remains ambiguous. The CDR3 covers 15 residues. Germline lookup yields CDR1 LGHDT and CDR2 YNNKEL (reference sequence). Trimming shortened V by 4 bases and J by 1 base, and 13 bases separated the two germline ends. This CDR3 reads CASSLRTKRNTEAFF. Here the CDR3 DNA reads TGTGCCAGCAGCCTCCGGACGAAGAGGAACACTGAAGCTTTCTTT.

This clonotype was seen a few times. The chain recombines TRBV6-5 with TRBJ2-6; D not resolved. The germline CDR1 and CDR2 sequences are MNHEY and SVGAGI. Deletions cut 2 bases from V and 2 bases from J, with 7 bases between. This CDR3 is built from 15 residues. DNA of the CDR3: TGTGCCAGCAGTTACGACGTTACTGGGGCCAACGTCCTGACTTTC. Encoded protein: CASSYDVTGANVLTF.

This clonotype appeared a few times. The chain uses TRBV15 and TRBJ2-1; a possible D gene is TRBD1 (5 bases). The germline gives CDR1 LNHNV, CDR2 YYDKDF (reference sequence). The V and J ends lost 1 base and 8 bases respectively, with 9 bases between them. The CDR3 is 13 residues long. CDR3 coding DNA: TGTGCCACCAGCAGAGTCAGGGTGTATGAGCAGTTCTTC. As protein: CATSRVRVYEQFF.

J is TRBJ1-2 and V is TRBV4-3; the D gene is possibly TRBD1 (5 bases). CDR3 length: 16 amino acids. Germline loops: CDR1 LGHNA, CDR2 YSLEER. Trimming removed 0 bases from V and 4 bases from J, with 15 bases in between. The CDR3 DNA sequence: TGCGCCAGCAGCCAAGATCTCGGGACGGTATCCTATGGCTACACCTTC. Protein sequence: CASSQDLGTVSYGYTF.

This clonotype has just a few counts. V usage is TRBV5-1 and J usage is TRBJ2-1; 11 bases fit TRBD2. CDR1 is SGHRS, CDR2 YFSETQ, per germline. The ends lost 4 bases at V and 7 bases at J; junction bases unmatched: 19. The CDR3 consists of 19 residues. CDR3 protein: CASSPDKGLAGMVGNEQFF. CDR3 DNA sequence: TGCGCCAGCAGCCCGGATAAAGGACTAGCGGGTATGGTTGGTAATGAGCAGTTCTTC.

This clonotype has more than one count but fewer than ten. The chain is built from TRBV19 and TRBJ2-1, with 12 bases identical to TRBD2. The V gene's germline CDR1 is LNHDA and CDR2 SQIVND (reference sequence). Trimming at V came to 3 bases and at J to 0 bases, leaving 12 bases not matched to a gene. The length of the CDR3 is 20 residues. The chain's CDR3 is CASSIFGLAGSQFSYNEQFF. CDR3 bases: TGTGCCAGTAGTATTTTCGGACTAGCGGGGTCCCAATTCTCCTACAATGAGCAGTTCTTC.

This clonotype was observed many times. The chain recombines TRBV12-3 or TRBV12-4 with TRBJ2-3, with 7 bases that match TRBD1. V dropped 4 bases and J dropped 7; count of bases not matched to a gene: 5. This CDR3 region has 13 residues. CDR3: CASSSGGSNTQYF. DNA for the CDR3: TGTGCCAGCAGTTCAGGGGGTTCCAATACGCAGTATTTT.